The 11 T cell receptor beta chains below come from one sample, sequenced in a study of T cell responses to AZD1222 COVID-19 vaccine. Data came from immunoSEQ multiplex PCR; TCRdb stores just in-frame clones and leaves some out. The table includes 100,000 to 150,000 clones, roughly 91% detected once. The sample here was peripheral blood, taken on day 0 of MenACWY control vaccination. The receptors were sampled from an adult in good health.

The CDR3 region has the DNA TGTGCCGCGGATCTGGGCAGGCTCCATTCACCCCTCCACTTT. It encodes CAADLGRLHSPLHF. V is TRBV2 and J is TRBJ1-6; no clear D. This CDR3 contains 14 residues. Trimming removed 11 bases at V and 8 bases at J, with 19 bases between. Looked up from germline, CDR1 is SNHLY and CDR2 is FYNNEI. Combining the CDR3 with reference TRBV2 and TRBJ1-6 gives the whole variable domain EPEVTQTPSHQVTQMGQEVILRCVPISNHLYFYWYRQILGQKVEFLVSFYNNEISEKSEIFDDQFSVERPDGSNFTLKIRSTKLEDSAMYFCAADLGRLHSPLHFGNGTRLTVT.

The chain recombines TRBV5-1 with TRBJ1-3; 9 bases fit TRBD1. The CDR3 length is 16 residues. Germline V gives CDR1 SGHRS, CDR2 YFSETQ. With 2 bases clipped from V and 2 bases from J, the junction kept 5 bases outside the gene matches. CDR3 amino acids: CASSFSQGATGNTIYF. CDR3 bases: TGCGCCAGCAGCTTCTCACAGGGGGCCACTGGAAACACCATATATTTT.

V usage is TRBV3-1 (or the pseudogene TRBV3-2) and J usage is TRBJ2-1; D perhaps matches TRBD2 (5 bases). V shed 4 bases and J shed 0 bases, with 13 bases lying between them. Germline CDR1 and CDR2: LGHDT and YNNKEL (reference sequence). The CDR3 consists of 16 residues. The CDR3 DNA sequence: TGTGCCAGCAGCCGCGGACTCGCAAGCTCCTACAATGAGCAGTTCTTC. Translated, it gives CASSRGLASSYNEQFF.

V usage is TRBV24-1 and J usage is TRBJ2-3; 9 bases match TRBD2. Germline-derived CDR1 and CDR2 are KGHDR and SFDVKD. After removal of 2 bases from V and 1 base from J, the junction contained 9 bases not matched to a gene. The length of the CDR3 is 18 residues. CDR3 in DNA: TGTGCCACCAGTGATTCATTAGCGGGGGCAAGGGGCACAGATACGCAGTATTTT. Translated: CATSDSLAGARGTDTQYF.

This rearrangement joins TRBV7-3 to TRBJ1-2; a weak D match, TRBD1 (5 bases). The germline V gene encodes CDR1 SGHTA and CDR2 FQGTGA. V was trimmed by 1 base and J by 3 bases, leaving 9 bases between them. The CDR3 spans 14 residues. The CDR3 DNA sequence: TGTGCCAGCAGCTTAATGGGGCGGGACTATGGCTACACCTTC. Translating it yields CASSLMGRDYGYTF.

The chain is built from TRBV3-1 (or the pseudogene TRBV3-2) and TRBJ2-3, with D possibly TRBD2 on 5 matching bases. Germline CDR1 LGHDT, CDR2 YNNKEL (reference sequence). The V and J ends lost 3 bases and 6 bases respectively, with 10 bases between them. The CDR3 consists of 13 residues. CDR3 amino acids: CASSHLGLDTQYF. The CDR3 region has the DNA TGTGCCAGCAGCCACCTCGGACTTGATACGCAGTATTTT.

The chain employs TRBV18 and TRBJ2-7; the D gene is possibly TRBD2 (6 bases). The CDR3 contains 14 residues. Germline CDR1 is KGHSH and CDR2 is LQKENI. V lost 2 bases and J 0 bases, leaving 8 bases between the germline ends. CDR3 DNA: TGTGCCAGCTCACCATTCGGGAGCTCCTACGAGCAGTACGTC. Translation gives CASSPFGSSYEQYV.

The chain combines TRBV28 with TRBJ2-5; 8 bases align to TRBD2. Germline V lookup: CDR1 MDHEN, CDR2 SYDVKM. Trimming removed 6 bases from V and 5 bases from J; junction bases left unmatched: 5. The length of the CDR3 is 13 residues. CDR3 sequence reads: CASRAGTRETQYF. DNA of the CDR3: TGTGCCAGCAGGGCAGGGACTAGGGAGACCCAGTACTTC.

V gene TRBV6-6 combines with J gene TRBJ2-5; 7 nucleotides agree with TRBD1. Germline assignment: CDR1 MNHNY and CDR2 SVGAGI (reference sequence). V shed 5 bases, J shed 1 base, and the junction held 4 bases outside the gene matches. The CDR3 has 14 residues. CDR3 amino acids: CASSQGQFQETQYF. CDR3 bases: TGTGCCAGCAGTCAGGGACAGTTCCAAGAGACCCAGTACTTC.

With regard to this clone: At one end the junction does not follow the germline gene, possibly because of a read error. The CDR3 spells CASNLRPPHF. Written as DNA, the CDR3 is TGTGCCAGCAACCTCCGGCCCCCTCACTTC. The chain couples TRBV28 to TRBJ1-2, with D unclear. Germline CDR1 is MDHEN and CDR2 is SYDVKM. This CDR3 is 10 amino acids long.

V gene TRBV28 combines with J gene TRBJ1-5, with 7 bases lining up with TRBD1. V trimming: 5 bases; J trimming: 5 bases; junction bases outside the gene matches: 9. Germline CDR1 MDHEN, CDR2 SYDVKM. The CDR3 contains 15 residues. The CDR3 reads CASSRIQGEDQPQHF. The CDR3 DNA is TGTGCCAGCAGTCGAATTCAGGGGGAGGATCAGCCCCAGCATTTT.